Sequencing of this T cell receptor (beta chain) was carried out in a study of CD8 T cells in ankylosing spondylitis. General observations from the study: Those disease-linked clones were CD8+; they were also relatively rare in peripheral blood. It appeared that ankylosing spondylitis blood was characterized by a TCR beta motif of roughly 8 highly homologous variants. Within matched ankylosing spondylitis synovial fluid, disease-linked clones were reportedly significantly enriched. Some motif variants were previously reported in reactive arthritis synovial fluid and blood.

Per germline, CDR1 SGHVS and CDR2 FQNEAQ. Trimming cost V 1 base and J 3 bases, with 10 bases left between them. The CDR3 totals 14 residues. This clonotype was recorded at least ten times. Antigen unknown. With molecular barcodes, quantitative 5'-RACE was used to make the TCR beta libraries. TCRdb called the 5' RACE reads again in MiXCR, with one record for every CDR3 protein. Among roughly 370,000 distinct CDR3 sequences listed, around 20% were seen once. The sequenced material came from blood, either unsorted or a sorted T cell fraction (not recorded which). This sequence originates from a male donor with ankylosing spondylitis. The chain is built from TRBV7-8 and TRBJ2-7; no reliable D call. The CDR3 loop is CASSLERGNYEQYF. In DNA form, the CDR3 reads TGTGCCAGCAGCTTAGAACGCGGCAACTACGAGCAGTACTTC.